Listed here are 3 T cell receptor beta chains from one sample, sequenced in a study of blood T cells in healthy people across ages. Combining a sample-barcoded 5' primer with a J-beta primer mix, a second PCR ran for roughly 6 to 12 cycles. TCRdb redid the calling of the 5' RACE reads with MiXCR, one entry per CDR3 protein. The repertoire holds 630,000 or so distinct CDR3 sequences, with approximately 30% as singletons. The material sequenced was blood. The receptors shown here come from a woman aged 80 or over in good health.

A note on this clonotype: A much larger clone is a single base away; this may be a read error. The rearrangement uses TRBV29-1 and TRBJ1-2; the D gene is possibly TRBD1 (6 bases). The germline V gene has CDR1 SQVTM and CDR2 ANQGSEA. The CDR3 is made up of 12 amino acids. The CDR3 region has the DNA TGCGGCGTTGAATGGGGGGCGCCTGGCTACACCTTC. Protein: CGVEWGAPGYTF.

This clonotype came up many times. This chain links TRBV7-9 with TRBJ1-2; D remains unclear. Germline CDR1 is SEHNR and CDR2 is FQNEAQ (reference sequence). V dropped 5 bases and J dropped 2 bases, with 12 bases sitting between them. The CDR3 spans 14 residues. In DNA form, the CDR3 reads TGTGCCAGCAGCCCCCGAGCAGTCAACTATGGCTACACCTTC. It yields the protein CASSPRAVNYGYTF. Combining the CDR3 with reference TRBV7-9 and TRBJ1-2 gives the whole variable domain DTGVSQNPRHKITKRGQNVTFRCDPISEHNRLYWYRQTLGQGPEFLTYFQNEAQLEKSRLLSDRFSAERPKGSFSTLEIQRTEQGDSAMYLCASSPRAVNYGYTFGSGTRLTVV.

There are many counts of this clonotype. The CDR3 DNA reads TGTGCCACCAGCGGAACAGGGTTTAGGAATCAGCCCCAGCATTTT. Its translation: CATSGTGFRNQPQHF. The chain combines TRBV15 with TRBJ1-5, with D possibly being TRBD1 (6 bases). The CDR3 contains 15 residues. V lost 5 bases and J lost 4, with 15 bases in between. CDR1 and CDR2 (germline): LNHNV, YYDKDF (reference sequence).